The clone carrying this T cell receptor (beta chain) was seen a handful of times. This entry belongs to a study of blood T cell repertoires in COVID-19. Background on the study: Italy, Spain and the United States were the sources of the convalescent and acute COVID-19 samples. From T cells, B-cell-depleted T cells, or PBMCs came the material, which was cDNA or gDNA.

Original handling: Quantification of nucleated cells was approximated via reference gene primer amplification. Assay used: immunoSEQ multiplex PCR; TCRdb lists only in-frame clones, some missing. From that table come the V and J calls and clone size; the DNA was used to work out D and trimming. Seen here are over 350,000 clones, roughly 88% observed once, and the top ten hold 1.4%. V lost 5 bases, J lost 5 bases, and 13 bases lay in between. Germline lookup yields CDR1 WSHSY and CDR2 SAAADI. The CDR3 contains 14 residues. The clonotype comes from a woman aged 25 to 39 with active or convalescent COVID-19. The J gene is TRBJ2-1, the V gene TRBV10-2; D call uncertain. Source material: peripheral blood. CDR3 nucleotide sequence: TGCGCCAGCAGTAATACCGGGTTTAACAATGAGCAGTTCTTC. Translation: CASSNTGFNNEQFF.